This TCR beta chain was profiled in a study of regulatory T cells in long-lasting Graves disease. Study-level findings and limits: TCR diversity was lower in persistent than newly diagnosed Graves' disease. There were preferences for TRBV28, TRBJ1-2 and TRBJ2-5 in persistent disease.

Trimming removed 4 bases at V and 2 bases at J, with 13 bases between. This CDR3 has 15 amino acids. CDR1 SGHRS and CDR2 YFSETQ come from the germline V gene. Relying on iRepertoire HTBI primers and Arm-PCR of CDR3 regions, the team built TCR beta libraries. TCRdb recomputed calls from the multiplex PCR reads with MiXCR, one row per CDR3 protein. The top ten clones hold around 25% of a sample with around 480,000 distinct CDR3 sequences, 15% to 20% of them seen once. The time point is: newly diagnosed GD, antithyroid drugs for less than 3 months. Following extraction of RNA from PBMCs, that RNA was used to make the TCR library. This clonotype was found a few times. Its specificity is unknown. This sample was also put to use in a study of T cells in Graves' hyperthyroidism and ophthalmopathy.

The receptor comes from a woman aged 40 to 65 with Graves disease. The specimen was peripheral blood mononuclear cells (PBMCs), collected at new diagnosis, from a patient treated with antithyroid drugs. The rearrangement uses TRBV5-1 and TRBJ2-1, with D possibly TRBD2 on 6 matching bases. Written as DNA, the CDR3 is TGCGCCAGCAGCGGAGGGACGAATCCCTACAATGAGCAGTTCTTC. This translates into CASSGGTNPYNEQFF.